This T cell receptor beta chain was sequenced in a study of T cell changes during pregnancy in multiple sclerosis (dated 2019 in TCRdb). A note on the overall study: Changes in the T cell repertoire over the course of pregnancy were examined in this study in women with multiple sclerosis.

The count of this clone is one. Its antigen is still unknown. No qualities accompany the bases; no much larger clone lies one base away. Counted from cysteine to phenylalanine, this CDR3 has 13 amino acids. The kept DNA is CDR3 alone, 39 bases in frame from the first base. The germline V gene encodes CDR1 MNHEY and CDR2 SVGAGI. Preparation of the library involved the immunoSEQ multiplex PCR assay. Held by TCRdb, this immuneACCESS table contains in-frame sequences only and omits some clones. Under half of the omission traces to an unresolved V gene where checked; the cause of the rest is unknown. Within this sample are approximately 100,000 clones, with about 91% of them counted one time only. About 2% of the sample lies in the top ten.

The source of this sequence is a female donor in good health, enrolled as a control in a pregnancy study. The chain is assembled from TRBV6-5 and TRBJ2-5; a weak D assignment points to TRBD1 (6 bases agree). Judging by the DNA end, TRBJ2-7 fits better; the J call may be wrong. This sample comprised peripheral blood, obtained after pregnancy. The CDR3 corresponds to CACSLVGGLEQYF. The nucleotide sequence reads TGTGCCTGTTCCCTTGTTGGGGGCCTCGAGCAGTACTTC.